The 21 T cell receptor beta chains given below trace back to one sample, sequenced in a study of OX40 agonist ivuxolimab in advanced cancers. Libraries were prepared by immunoSEQ multiplex PCR; TCRdb keeps only in-frame clonotypes and omits some of them. The table has approximately 60,000 clones, about 87% seen once. Sequenced material: CD4+ or CD8+ T cells sorted from blood, taken in a trial of the OX40 agonist ivuxolimab. The receptors stem from an adult with an advanced solid tumor such as melanoma, head and neck, liver or kidney cancer.

The chain links TRBV19 to TRBJ2-7; 7 bases map to TRBD1. The J segment lost 4 bases and the V segment lost 6 bases, leaving 15 bases of the junction unmatched. The CDR3 is made up of 16 amino acids. The germline V gene has CDR1 LNHDA and CDR2 SQIVND (reference sequence). The CDR3: CASRKSGGFSAYEQYF. The CDR3 DNA reads TGTGCCAGTAGGAAATCAGGGGGATTTTCGGCGTACGAGCAGTACTTC.

The chain couples TRBV7-8 to TRBJ2-3; 10 bases fit TRBD2. The germline gives CDR1 SGHVS, CDR2 FQNEAQ. V was clipped by 5 bases and J by 5 bases; unmatched bases: 4. There are 14 residues in the CDR3. The CDR3 DNA sequence: TGTGCCAGCAGCCCCGGGACTAGCGAAGATACGCAGTATTTT. It is translated as CASSPGTSEDTQYF.

This sequence joins TRBV11-2 and TRBJ2-3; maybe TRBD2 (5 bases). Trimming shortened V by 5 bases and J by 6 bases, and 18 bases separated the two germline ends. CDR3 length: 15 amino acids. CDR1 SGHAT and CDR2 FQNNGV come from the germline V gene. The CDR3 sequence is CASSRTRGLRDTQYF. The CDR3 nucleotides are TGTGCCAGCAGCAGAACCCGAGGACTCAGGGATACGCAGTATTTT.

Details on this clone: An end of the junction differs from the germline gene, which may be a read error. The chain couples TRBV5-4 to TRBJ2-3; TRBD2 might be the D (5 bases). CDR1 is SGHNT and CDR2 is YYREEE in the germline V gene (reference sequence). The CDR3 is 14 amino acids. The CDR3 DNA reads as TGTGTCAGCAGCACCGCTTTGAGGGCCGATACGCAGTATTTT. Amino acid sequence: CVSSTALRADTQYF. The full variable domain, completed using reference TRBV5-4 and TRBJ2-3, is ETGVTQSPTHLIKTRGQQVTLRCSSQSGHNTVSWYQQALGQGPQFIFQYYREEENGRGNFPPRFSGLQFPNYSSELNVNALELDDSALYLCVSSTALRADTQYFGPGTRLTVL.

V and J are TRBV4-2 and TRBJ2-5; no definite D call. The CDR3 extends over 13 amino acids. Germline lookup yields CDR1 LGHNA and CDR2 YNFKEQ. V lost 4 bases to trimming and J lost 1 base, with 7 bases between them. The CDR3 nucleotides are TGTGCCAGCAGCCGAGATTTCCAAGAGACCCAGTACTTC. It codes for CASSRDFQETQYF.

The rearrangement joins TRBV29-1 to TRBJ2-3; 7 bases match TRBD1. Germline V gives CDR1 SQVTM, CDR2 ANQGSEA. The V gene end was trimmed by 7 bases and the J gene end by 1 base; junction bases not matched to a gene: 5. This CDR3 has 13 residues. In nucleotides, the CDR3 is TGCAGCGGGAACAGGGGTGGCACAGATACGCAGTATTTT. Protein: CSGNRGGTDTQYF.

This clone rates as medium-sized. The genes are TRBV30 and TRBJ1-2, with D unresolved. CDR1 and CDR2 from the germline V gene are GTSNPN and SVGIG (reference sequence). This CDR3 contains 15 residues. Between the trimmed V and J ends, which lost 0 bases and 7 bases, there was a span of 18 bases. The CDR3 region has the DNA TGTGCCTGGAGTGTACTCGGCTCATCGGATGGTGGCTACACCTTC. It encodes CAWSVLGSSDGGYTF. Full variable domain (rest looked up from reference TRBV30 and TRBJ1-2): SQTIHQWPATLVQPVGSPLSLECTVEGTSNPNLYWYRQAAGRGLQLLFYSVGIGQISSEVPQNLSASRPQDRQFILSSKKLLLSDSGFYLCAWSVLGSSDGGYTFGSGTRLTVV.

This clone has only a few counts. This chain connects TRBV10-3 to TRBJ2-3, with D uncertain. With 11 bases removed from V and 4 bases from J, the gap between germline ends came to 19 bases. Germline CDR1 ENHRY, CDR2 SYGVKD. The CDR3 has 14 residues. Written as DNA, the CDR3 is TGTGCCGCTCGAGACTCTGAGGTCCCAGATACGCAGTATTTT. It codes for CAARDSEVPDTQYF.

This chain uses TRBV5-5 with TRBJ1-5, with a weak D call TRBD1 (5 bases). The CDR3 spans 14 residues. Trimming cost V 4 bases and J 6 bases, with 14 bases left between them. Germline V lookup: CDR1 SGHKS, CDR2 YYEKEE (reference sequence). CDR3: CASSLGLGGQPQHF. The CDR3 DNA sequence: TGTGCCAGCAGCCTCGGCCTGGGGGGTCAGCCCCAGCATTTT. The entire variable domain, with the rest obtained from reference TRBV5-5 and TRBJ1-5, is as follows: DAGVTQSPTHLIKTRGQQVTLRCSPISGHKSVSWYQQVLGQGPQFIFQYYEKEERGRGNFPDRFSARQFPNYSSELNVNALLLGDSALYLCASSLGLGGQPQHFGDGTRLSIL.

This clone showed up just a few times. This chain connects TRBV15 to TRBJ1-1; D remains ambiguous. The CDR3 is 14 residues long. Trimming removed 0 bases from V and 1 base from J, with 6 bases in between. CDR1 LNHNV and CDR2 YYDKDF come from the germline V gene (reference sequence). The CDR3 nucleotides are TGTGCCACCAGCAGAGAGCCAGCGAACACTGAAGCTTTCTTT. Amino acids: CATSREPANTEAFF.

This chain joins TRBV5-1 and TRBJ1-1; TRBD1 matches at 11 bases. J gave up 4 bases and V 4 bases, and 6 bases lay outside the gene matches. The V gene's germline CDR1 is SGHRS and CDR2 YFSETQ. The CDR3 consists of 15 residues. The chain's CDR3 is CASSPTGTGGTEAFF. In DNA, the CDR3 is TGCGCCAGCAGCCCTACCGGGACAGGGGGCACTGAAGCTTTCTTT.

The CDR3 nucleotides read TGTGCCAGCAGTTCCTCTACCGGGTTCACAGATACGCAGTATTTT. It yields the protein CASSSSTGFTDTQYF. The rearrangement joins TRBV2 to TRBJ2-3; D remains unclear. Trimming took off 5 bases at V and 2 bases at J, with 14 bases between the two ends. The germline V gene has CDR1 SNHLY and CDR2 FYNNEI. The CDR3 runs to 15 residues. The full variable domain, with the rest looked up from reference TRBV2 and TRBJ2-3, is EPEVTQTPSHQVTQMGQEVILRCVPISNHLYFYWYRQILGQKVEFLVSFYNNEISEKSEIFDDQFSVERPDGSNFTLKIRSTKLEDSAMYFCASSSSTGFTDTQYFGPGTRLTVL.

The V and J genes are TRBV7-9 and TRBJ1-1; TRBD1 is a possible D gene (5 bases). Trimming removed 4 bases at V and 1 base at J, with 13 bases between. Germline CDR1 is SEHNR and CDR2 is FQNEAQ (reference sequence). The CDR3 has 15 amino acids. The chain's CDR3 is CASSSSGSGNTEAFF. The CDR3 region has the DNA TGTGCCAGCAGCTCATCAGGGAGTGGGAACACTGAAGCTTTCTTT.

This clone appeared a single time. V is TRBV9 and J is TRBJ2-3; D unclear. The V and J ends lost 0 bases and 0 bases respectively, with 8 bases between them. CDR3 length: 15 residues. CDR1 and CDR2 (germline): SGDLS, YYNGEE. In DNA, the CDR3 is TGTGCCAGCAGCGTAGGAGCGCCTAGCACAGATACGCAGTATTTT. Its translation is CASSVGAPSTDTQYF.

V is TRBV28 and J is TRBJ1-1; 10 nucleotides align to TRBD1. This CDR3 is built from 11 residues. The V gene end was trimmed by 11 bases and the J gene end by 11 bases; junction bases not matched to a gene: 8. CDR1 is MDHEN, CDR2 SYDVKM, per germline. The CDR3 sequence: CASGQGLSAFF. Written as DNA, the CDR3 is TGTGCCTCGGGACAGGGGCTTAGCGCTTTCTTT.

The chain joins TRBV2 to TRBJ2-1; 8 bases align to TRBD1. The J segment lost 8 bases and the V segment lost 6 bases, leaving 9 bases of the junction unmatched. CDR1 is SNHLY, CDR2 FYNNEI, per germline. CDR3 length equals 14 residues. The CDR3 sequence: CASSAGTGEHEQFF. For the CDR3, the DNA is TGTGCCAGCAGCGCCGGGACAGGTGAGCATGAGCAGTTCTTC.

This chain joins TRBV5-1 and TRBJ2-7; no firm D call. From germline, CDR1 is SGHRS and CDR2 YFSETQ. This CDR3 has 14 residues. V lost 0 bases and J 0 bases, leaving 7 bases between the germline ends. The CDR3 sequence: CASSLGKSSYEQYF. CDR3 coding DNA: TGCGCCAGCAGCTTGGGGAAGAGCTCCTACGAGCAGTACTTC.

The V gene is TRBV5-1, the J gene TRBJ2-3; TRBD1 agrees at 11 bases. The germline V gene has CDR1 SGHRS and CDR2 YFSETQ. Trimming removed 3 bases from V and 5 bases from J; junction bases left unmatched: 11. This CDR3 is 17 amino acids long. CDR3 in DNA: TGCGCCAGCAGCTGGGACAGCCGGGACAGGGGGGAAGATACGCAGTATTTT. Translated: CASSWDSRDRGEDTQYF.

The V and J genes are TRBV12-5 and TRBJ1-5, with unresolved D. The CDR3 consists of 12 residues. Trimming removed 7 bases at V and 12 bases at J, with 16 bases between. Per the germline V gene, CDR1 is LGHNT and CDR2 is FRNRAP. The chain's CDR3 is CASANPPGLQHF. CDR3 sequence (DNA): TGTGCTAGTGCCAACCCCCCTGGCCTCCAGCATTTT.

This chain joins TRBV19 and TRBJ2-1, with TRBD2 matching 10 bases. The CDR3 length is 13 residues. Germline values: CDR1 LNHDA, CDR2 SQIVND (reference sequence). V lost 9 bases and J lost 8; bases outside the gene matches: 7. CDR3 in amino acids: CASKAAGGYEQFF. CDR3 in DNA: TGTGCCAGCAAGGCAGCGGGAGGGTATGAGCAGTTCTTC.

The chain is built from TRBV10-3 and TRBJ1-5, with 8 bases aligning to TRBD1. Germline V gives CDR1 ENHRY, CDR2 SYGVKD. The CDR3 loop spans 13 amino acids. Unmatched junction bases numbered 1, after V lost 8 bases and J lost 1 base. DNA for the CDR3: TGTGCCATCGGACAGGGCAGCAATCAGCCCCAGCATTTT. It yields the protein CAIGQGSNQPQHF.